This record concerns one T cell receptor beta chain sequence. Its antigen is currently not known. Per-base qualities were not stored, and no clone one base away is much larger. TCRbeta CDR3 regions were amplified from genomic DNA using the immunoSEQ Assay, a bias-controlled multiplex PCR. For the original study's pipeline: Nucleated cell counts per sample were estimated from amplification of reference gene primers within the assay. Sequence reads were collapsed and filtered to measure the absolute abundance of every unique TCRbeta CDR3 rearrangement. For each sample, productive Simpson clonality was calculated as the square root of Simpson's diversity index across productive rearrangements. TCRdb provides this immuneACCESS table in a form limited to in-frame rearrangements. Some clones are lacking; in checked studies, under half of them reflect an unresolved V gene, and why the rest are absent is not known. That table furnishes V, J and clone size, whereas the DNA furnished D and trimming. The sample includes 190,000 or so clones, with just under 90% observed a single time. Clones ranked in the top ten supply about 0.95% of the sample.

CDR3 length: 14 amino acids, cysteine to phenylalanine. The DNA shown is the 42-base CDR3, in frame from base 1. V is shortened by 8 bases, J by 2 bases, and the region joining them spans 13 bases. The germline V gene encodes CDR1 LGHDT and CDR2 YNNKEL (reference sequence). This specimen comes from a study of blood T cell repertoires in COVID-19 (TCRdb year 2020). Notes on the research overall: The collaborator samples originated in the United States, Italy and Spain and spanned the acute and convalescent phases of COVID-19. Sample metadata almost always included a de-identified subject ID, COVID-19 status, age in years and sex. Where available, HLA class I and class II types were obtained from metadata supplied by the sample provider rather than from assay-based typing. Subjects who had been exposed to COVID-19, were actively infected with it, or had recovered from it provided the deeply sampled blood TCRbeta repertoires that made up the dataset. The material from the prospective study consisted of cDNA or gDNA derived from T cells, B-cell-depleted T cells, or PBMCs. The samples were drawn from two sources: the first 160 participants of the ongoing ImmuneRACE study, and approximately 1,300 subjects contributed by 6 global collaborators. A freely available public database, intended as a resource for researchers studying the immune response to SARS-CoV-2, is where the repertoires were released. Study-wide findings and limitations: How much clinical and demographic metadata was included differed by source and by participant, and the metadata was provided uncurated.

Another Seattle source contributed samples from volunteer blood donors who had recovered from COVID-19. Each collaborating institution followed its own protocols to collect whole blood in K2EDTA tubes. For TCRbeta analysis, collaborators shipped samples as frozen whole blood, isolated PBMCs, or DNA extracted from either of those sample types. The chain is assembled from TRBV3-1 (or the pseudogene TRBV3-2) and TRBJ1-3, with an unclear D gene assignment. The TCR originated in a woman between 18 and 29 years old who had recovered from COVID-19. The material sequenced was peripheral blood. The DNA reads as follows: TGTGCCAGCTACAGCTCATCGGCTGGAAACACCATATATTTT. The resulting protein is CASYSSSAGNTIYF.